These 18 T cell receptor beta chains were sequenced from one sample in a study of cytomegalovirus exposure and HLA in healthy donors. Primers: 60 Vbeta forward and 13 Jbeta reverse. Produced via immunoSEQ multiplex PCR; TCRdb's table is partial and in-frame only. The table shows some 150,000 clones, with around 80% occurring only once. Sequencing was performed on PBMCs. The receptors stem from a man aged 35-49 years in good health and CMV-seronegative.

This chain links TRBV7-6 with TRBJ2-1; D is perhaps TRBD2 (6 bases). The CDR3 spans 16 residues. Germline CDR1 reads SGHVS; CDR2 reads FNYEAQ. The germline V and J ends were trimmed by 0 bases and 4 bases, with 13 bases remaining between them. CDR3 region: CASSLAEVAEYNEQFF. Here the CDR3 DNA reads TGTGCCAGCAGCTTAGCGGAGGTAGCGGAGTACAATGAGCAGTTCTTC.

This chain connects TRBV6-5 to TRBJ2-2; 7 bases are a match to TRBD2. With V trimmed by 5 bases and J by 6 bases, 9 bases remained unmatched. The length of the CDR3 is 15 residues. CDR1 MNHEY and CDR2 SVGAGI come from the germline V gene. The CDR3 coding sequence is TGTGCCAGCAGTGTGGGGGGGTCGCGGGCCGGGGAGCTGTTTTTT. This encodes CASSVGGSRAGELFF.

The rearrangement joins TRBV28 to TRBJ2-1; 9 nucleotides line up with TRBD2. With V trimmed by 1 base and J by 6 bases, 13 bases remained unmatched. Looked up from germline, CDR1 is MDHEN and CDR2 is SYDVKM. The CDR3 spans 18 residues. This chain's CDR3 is CASSLSGAGSGSGNEQFF. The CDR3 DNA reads TGTGCCAGCAGTTTATCGGGGGCTGGTAGCGGGAGTGGCAATGAGCAGTTCTTC.

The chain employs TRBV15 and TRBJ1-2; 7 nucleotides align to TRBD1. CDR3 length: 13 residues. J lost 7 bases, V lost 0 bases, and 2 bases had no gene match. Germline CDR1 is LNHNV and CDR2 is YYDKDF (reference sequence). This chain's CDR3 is CATSRDKGAGYTF. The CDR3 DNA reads TGTGCCACCAGCAGAGATAAGGGGGCTGGCTACACCTTC.

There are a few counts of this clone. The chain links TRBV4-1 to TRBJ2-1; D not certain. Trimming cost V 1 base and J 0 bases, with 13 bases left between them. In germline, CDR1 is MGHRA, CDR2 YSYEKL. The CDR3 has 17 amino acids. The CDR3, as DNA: TGCGCCAGCAGCCAAGTGAACAGCCGCCGCTCCTACAATGAGCAGTTCTTC. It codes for CASSQVNSRRSYNEQFF.

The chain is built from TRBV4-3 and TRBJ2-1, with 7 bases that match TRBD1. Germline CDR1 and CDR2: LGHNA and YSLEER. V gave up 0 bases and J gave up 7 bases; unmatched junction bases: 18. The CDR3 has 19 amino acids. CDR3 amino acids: CASSQDRLGRKGAPNEQFF. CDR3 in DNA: TGCGCCAGCAGCCAAGATCGGTTGGGACGGAAGGGGGCGCCAAATGAGCAGTTCTTC.

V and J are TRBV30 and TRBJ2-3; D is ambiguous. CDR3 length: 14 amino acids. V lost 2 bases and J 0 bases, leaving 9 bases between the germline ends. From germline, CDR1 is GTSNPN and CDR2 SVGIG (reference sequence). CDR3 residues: CAWSLFGSTDTQYF. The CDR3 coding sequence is TGTGCCTGGAGTTTGTTCGGGAGCACAGATACGCAGTATTTT.

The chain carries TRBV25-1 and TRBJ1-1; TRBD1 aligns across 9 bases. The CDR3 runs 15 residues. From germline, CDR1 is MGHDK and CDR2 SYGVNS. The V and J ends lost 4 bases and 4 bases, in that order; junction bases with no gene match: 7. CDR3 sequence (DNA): TGTGCCAGCAGTGCACGGACAGGGGAGGGCACTGAAGCTTTCTTT. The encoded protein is CASSARTGEGTEAFF.

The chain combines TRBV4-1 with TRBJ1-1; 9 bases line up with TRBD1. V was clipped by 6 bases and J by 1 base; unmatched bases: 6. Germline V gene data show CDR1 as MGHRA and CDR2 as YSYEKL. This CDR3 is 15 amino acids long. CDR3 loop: CASRPLQGANTEAFF. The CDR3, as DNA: TGCGCCAGCAGGCCCCTACAGGGGGCGAACACTGAAGCTTTCTTT.

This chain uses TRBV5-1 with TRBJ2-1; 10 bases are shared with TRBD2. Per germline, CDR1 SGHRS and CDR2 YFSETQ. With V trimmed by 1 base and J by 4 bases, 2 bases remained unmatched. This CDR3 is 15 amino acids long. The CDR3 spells CASSLTSGAYNEQFF. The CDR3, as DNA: TGCGCCAGCAGCTTGACTAGCGGGGCTTACAATGAGCAGTTCTTC.

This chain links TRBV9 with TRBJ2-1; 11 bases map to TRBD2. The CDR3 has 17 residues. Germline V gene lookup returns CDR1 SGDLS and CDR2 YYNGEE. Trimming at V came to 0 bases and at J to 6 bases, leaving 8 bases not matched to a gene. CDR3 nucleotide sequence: TGTGCCAGCAGCGTAGCGGGACTAGCGGCCGGTGGCAATGAGCAGTTCTTC. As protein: CASSVAGLAAGGNEQFF. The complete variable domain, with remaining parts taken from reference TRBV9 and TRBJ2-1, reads DSGVTQTPKHLITATGQRVTLRCSPRSGDLSVYWYQQSLDQGLQFLIQYYNGEERAKGNILERFSAQQFPDLHSELNLSSLELGDSALYFCASSVAGLAAGGNEQFFGPGTRLTVL.

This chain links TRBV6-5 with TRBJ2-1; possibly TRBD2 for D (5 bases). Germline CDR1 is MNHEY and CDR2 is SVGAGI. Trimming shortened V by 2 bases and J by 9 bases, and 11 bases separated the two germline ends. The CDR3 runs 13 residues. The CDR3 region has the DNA TGTGCCAGCAGTTACGGGAGAGCGGCTGAGCAGTTCTTC. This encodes CASSYGRAAEQFF.

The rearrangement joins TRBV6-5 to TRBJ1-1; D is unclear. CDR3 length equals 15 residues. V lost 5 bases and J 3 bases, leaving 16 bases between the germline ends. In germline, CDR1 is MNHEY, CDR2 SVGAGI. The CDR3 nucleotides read TGTGCCAGCAGTATAGAACCTGGGGAGTACACTGAAGCTTTCTTT. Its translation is CASSIEPGEYTEAFF.

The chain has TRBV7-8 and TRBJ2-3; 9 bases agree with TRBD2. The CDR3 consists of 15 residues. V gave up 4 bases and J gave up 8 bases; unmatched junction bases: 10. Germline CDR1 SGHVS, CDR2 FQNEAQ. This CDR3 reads CASSSLAGVPGTQYF. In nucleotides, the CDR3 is TGTGCCAGCAGCTCCTTAGCGGGAGTCCCGGGTACGCAGTATTTT.

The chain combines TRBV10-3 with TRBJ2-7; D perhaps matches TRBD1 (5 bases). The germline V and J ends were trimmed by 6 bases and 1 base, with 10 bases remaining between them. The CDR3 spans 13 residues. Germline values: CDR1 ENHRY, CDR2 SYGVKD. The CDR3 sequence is CAIRGDSSYEQYF. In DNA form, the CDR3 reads TGTGCCATCAGAGGTGACAGTTCCTACGAGCAGTACTTC.

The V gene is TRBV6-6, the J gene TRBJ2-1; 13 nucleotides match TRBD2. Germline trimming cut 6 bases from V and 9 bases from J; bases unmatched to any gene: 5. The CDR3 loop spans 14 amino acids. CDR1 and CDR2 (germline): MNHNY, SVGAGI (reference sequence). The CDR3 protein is CASRRTSGSSEQFF. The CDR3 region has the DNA TGTGCCAGCAGAAGGACTAGCGGGAGCAGTGAGCAGTTCTTC.

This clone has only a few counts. The CDR3 reads CASTSGTDNTEAFF. CDR3 nucleotide sequence: TGCGCCAGCACCTCCGGGACTGACAACACTGAAGCTTTCTTT. The gene calls are TRBV5-1 and TRBJ1-1; a weak D match, TRBD1 (5 bases). The V and J ends lost 6 bases and 2 bases respectively, with 14 bases between them. The CDR3 consists of 14 residues. The germline CDR1 and CDR2 sequences are SGHRS and YFSETQ.

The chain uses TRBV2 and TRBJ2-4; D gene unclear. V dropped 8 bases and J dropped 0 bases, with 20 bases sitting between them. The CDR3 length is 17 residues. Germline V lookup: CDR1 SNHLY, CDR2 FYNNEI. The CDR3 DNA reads TGTGCCAGCGGAAGCGTGGAGCCCGGCCTAGCCAAAAACATTCAGTACTTC. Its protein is CASGSVEPGLAKNIQYF.